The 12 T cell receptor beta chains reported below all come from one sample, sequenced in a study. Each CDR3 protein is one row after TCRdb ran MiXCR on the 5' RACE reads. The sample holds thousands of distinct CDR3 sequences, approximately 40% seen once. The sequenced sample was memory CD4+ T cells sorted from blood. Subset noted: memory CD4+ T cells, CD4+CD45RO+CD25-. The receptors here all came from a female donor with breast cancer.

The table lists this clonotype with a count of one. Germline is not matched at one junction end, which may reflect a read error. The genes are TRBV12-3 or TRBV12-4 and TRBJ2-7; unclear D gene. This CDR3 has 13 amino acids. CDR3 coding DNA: TGTGCCAGCAGTTTGCGGCTAGACGCCGAGCAGTGCTTC. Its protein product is CASSLRLDAEQCF.

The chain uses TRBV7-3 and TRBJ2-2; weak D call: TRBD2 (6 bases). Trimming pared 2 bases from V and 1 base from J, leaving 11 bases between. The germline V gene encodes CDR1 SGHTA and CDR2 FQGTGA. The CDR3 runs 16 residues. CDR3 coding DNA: TGTGCCAGCAGCTTAGGCGCGGGACTGAACACCGGGGAGCTGTTTTTT. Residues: CASSLGAGLNTGELFF. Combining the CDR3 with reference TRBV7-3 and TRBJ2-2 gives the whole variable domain GAGVSQTPSNKVTEKGKYVELRCDPISGHTALYWYRQSLGQGPEFLIYFQGTGAADDSGLPNDRFFAVRPEGSVSTLKIQRTERGDSAVYLCASSLGAGLNTGELFFGEGSRLTVL.

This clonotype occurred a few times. The CDR3 DNA follows: TGTGCCAGCAGTCGTAACAATGAGCAGTTCTTC. The encoded protein is CASSRNNEQFF. This rearrangement joins TRBV12-3 or TRBV12-4 to TRBJ2-1; D uncertain. The V gene lost 5 bases and the J gene lost 5 bases, with 4 bases spanning the gap. CDR3 length equals 11 residues.

CDR3 bases: TGTGCCAGCAGTGAACTAGCGGGACGCAATGAGCAGTTCTTC. Its translation is CASSELAGRNEQFF. This chain links TRBV6-5 with TRBJ2-1, with TRBD2 matching over 10 bases. Germline V gives CDR1 MNHEY, CDR2 SVGAGI. The CDR3 is 14 residues long. J gave up 6 bases and V 5 bases, and 4 bases lay outside the gene matches.

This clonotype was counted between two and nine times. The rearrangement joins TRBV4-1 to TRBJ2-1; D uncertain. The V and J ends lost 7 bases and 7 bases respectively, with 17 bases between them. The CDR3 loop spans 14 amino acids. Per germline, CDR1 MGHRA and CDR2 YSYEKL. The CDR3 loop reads CASTKGLGSNEQFF. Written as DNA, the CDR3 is TGCGCCAGCACCAAAGGGTTGGGATCGAATGAGCAGTTCTTC.

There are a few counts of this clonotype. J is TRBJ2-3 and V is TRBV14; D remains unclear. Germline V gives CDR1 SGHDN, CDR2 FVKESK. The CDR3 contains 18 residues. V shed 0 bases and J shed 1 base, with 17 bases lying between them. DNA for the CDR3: TGTGCCAGCAGCCAAGATCGTTTTGGGGTATGGGGCACAGATACGCAGTATTTT. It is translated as CASSQDRFGVWGTDTQYF.

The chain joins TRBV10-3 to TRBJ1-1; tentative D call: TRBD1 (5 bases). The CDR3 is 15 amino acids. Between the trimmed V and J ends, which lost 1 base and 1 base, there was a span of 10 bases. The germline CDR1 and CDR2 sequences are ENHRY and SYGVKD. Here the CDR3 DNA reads TGTGCCATCAGTGAGTTGGGACCCCAGAACACTGAAGCTTTCTTT. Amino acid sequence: CAISELGPQNTEAFF.

CDR3 nucleotides: TGCGCCAGCAGCCCCCTCGAGGGGGGCGCGGAGACCCAGTACTTC. Amino acid sequence: CASSPLEGGAETQYF. The gene calls are TRBV5-1 and TRBJ2-5; TRBD1 or TRBD2 may be the D gene (6 bases each). The germline gives CDR1 SGHRS, CDR2 YFSETQ. With 4 bases removed from V and 5 bases from J, the gap between germline ends came to 18 bases. This CDR3 spans 15 amino acids.

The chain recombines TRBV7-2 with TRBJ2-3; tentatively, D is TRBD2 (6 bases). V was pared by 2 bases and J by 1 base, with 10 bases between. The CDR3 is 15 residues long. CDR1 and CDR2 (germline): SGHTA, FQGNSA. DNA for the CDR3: TGTGCCAGCAGCTTATTGACTAGAGGCACAGATACGCAGTATTTT. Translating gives CASSLLTRGTDTQYF.

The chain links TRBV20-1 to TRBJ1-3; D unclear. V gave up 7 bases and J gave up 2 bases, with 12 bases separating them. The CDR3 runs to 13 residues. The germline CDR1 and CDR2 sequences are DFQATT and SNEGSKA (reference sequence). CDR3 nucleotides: TGCAGTGTTTGGGCCCCTACTGGAAACACCATATATTTT. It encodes CSVWAPTGNTIYF.

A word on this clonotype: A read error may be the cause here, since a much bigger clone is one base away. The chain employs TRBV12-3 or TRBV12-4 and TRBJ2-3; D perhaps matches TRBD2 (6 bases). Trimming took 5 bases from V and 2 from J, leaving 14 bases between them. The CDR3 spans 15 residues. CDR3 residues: CASSHLATATDTQYF. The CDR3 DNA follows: TGTGCCAGCAGTCACCTAGCGACAGCCACAGATACGCAGTATTTT.

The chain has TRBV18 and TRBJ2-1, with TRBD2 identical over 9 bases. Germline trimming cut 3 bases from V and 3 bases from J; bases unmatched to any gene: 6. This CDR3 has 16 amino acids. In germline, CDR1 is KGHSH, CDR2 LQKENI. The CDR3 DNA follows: TGTGCCAGCTCACCGATAGCGGGAGCTATCTACAATGAGCAGTTCTTC. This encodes CASSPIAGAIYNEQFF.